Listed below are T cell receptor beta chains from one sample, sequenced in a study of T cell responses to AZD1222 COVID-19 vaccine. Sequencing used immunoSEQ multiplex PCR; TCRdb keeps in-frame clones, though not all of them. The sample carries under 200,000 clones, around 86% recorded once. The source was peripheral blood, collected on day 0 of MenACWY control vaccination. Source of these receptors: an adult in good health. Each CDR3 is given with its conserved first and last residue. The D gene is left open where the match is weak. Only part of the rows carry a size: once, few, many, or a class if the clone is expanded.

j_gene	v_gene	abundance	d_gene	CDR3aa	CDR3nt
TRBJ1-6	TRBV9	NA	NA	CASSVDHLGGSPLHF	TGTGCCAGCAGCGTAGATCACTTAGGGGGTTCACCCCTCCACTTT
TRBJ1-1	TRBV15	NA	NA	CATSREYGPANTEAFF	TGTGCCACCAGCAGAGAATATGGGCCTGCGAACACTGAAGCTTTCTTT
TRBJ1-4	TRBV9	NA	NA	CASSAYGGGPNEKLFF	TGTGCCAGCAGCGCATACGGCGGGGGTCCTAATGAAAAACTGTTTTTT
TRBJ2-7	TRBV7-9	NA	NA	CASSFSGSEQYF	TGTGCCAGCAGCTTCTCCGGTTCCGAGCAGTACTTC
TRBJ2-1	TRBV15	NA	NA	CATSRERGSVEQFF	TGTGCCACCAGCCGGGAGAGGGGTTCAGTTGAGCAGTTCTTC
TRBJ1-2	TRBV27	NA	TRBD1	CASSLLTGQRGGYTF	TGTGCCAGCAGTTTATTAACGGGACAGCGAGGGGGCTACACCTTC
TRBJ2-7	TRBV6-5	NA	NA	CASSYRGVGSYEQYF	TGTGCCAGCAGTTACAGGGGGGTAGGGTCCTACGAGCAGTACTTC
TRBJ2-3	TRBV2	NA	NA	CASSEQGSDTQYF	TGTGCCAGCAGTGAACAGGGCTCAGATACGCAGTATTTT
TRBJ2-3	TRBV28	NA	NA	CASSFSGDTQYF	TGTGCCAGCAGTTTTAGCGGAGATACGCAGTATTTT
TRBJ1-2	TRBV5-1	once	TRBD1	CASSLARDRIRGTNYGYTF	TGCGCCAGCAGCTTGGCCCGGGACAGGATTCGGGGTACTAACTATGGCTACACCTTC
TRBJ1-4	TRBV28	NA	NA	CASSPQPYAGTNEKLFF	TGTGCCAGCAGTCCGCAACCATATGCAGGGACTAATGAAAAACTGTTTTTT
TRBJ2-5	TRBV28	NA	TRBD2	CASSAFSGMGETQYF	TGTGCCAGCAGTGCCTTTAGCGGGATGGGAGAGACCCAGTACTTC
TRBJ2-2	TRBV27	NA	NA	CASSLNRAAGELFF	TGTGCCAGCAGTTTAAACAGAGCCGCCGGGGAGCTGTTTTTT
TRBJ2-5	TRBV18	NA	NA	CASSPDRETQYF	TGTGCCAGCTCGCCTGACCGGGAGACCCAGTACTTC
TRBJ1-4	TRBV9	NA	NA	CASGRGAGANEKLFF	TGTGCCAGCGGACGGGGGGCTGGGGCTAATGAAAAACTGTTTTTT
TRBJ2-2	TRBV4-2	NA	NA	CASRFRTNTGELFF	TGTGCCAGCAGGTTCCGGACGAACACCGGGGAGCTGTTTTTT
TRBJ2-7	TRBV24-1	once	NA	CATSEPSSYEQYF	TGTGCCACCAGTGAGCCAAGCTCCTACGAGCAGTACTTC
TRBJ1-5	TRBV12-3/TRBV12-4	NA	NA	CASKRGGNQPQHF	TGTGCCAGCAAACGGGGAGGCAATCAGCCCCAGCATTTT
TRBJ1-6	TRBV21-1	few	NA	CASSKAPGSYNSPLHF	TGTGCCAGCAGCAAAGCCCCGGGCTCCTATAATTCACCCCTCCACTTT
TRBJ1-2	TRBV7-2	NA	NA	CASSLASSGNGYTF	TGTGCCAGCAGCTTAGCCTCGTCAGGGAATGGCTACACCTTC
TRBJ1-3	TRBV6-5	once	TRBD1	CATGTGITSGNTIYF	TGTGCCACCGGGACAGGGATTACCTCTGGAAACACCATATATTTT
TRBJ2-5	TRBV27	NA	TRBD2	CASSLAGERQETQYF	TGTGCCAGCAGTTTAGCGGGAGAACGCCAAGAGACCCAGTACTTC
TRBJ2-7	TRBV30	NA	NA	CAWTRGGYEQYF	TGTGCCTGGACCCGAGGGGGATACGAGCAGTACTTC
TRBJ2-7	TRBV13	NA	TRBD1	CASSQSGTGAPYEQYF	TGTGCCAGCAGCCAATCCGGGACAGGGGCCCCCTACGAGCAGTACTTC
TRBJ2-2	TRBV4-2	NA	NA	CASSQEKLEGLITGELFF	TGTGCCAGCAGCCAAGAAAAACTTGAGGGGTTGATCACCGGGGAGCTGTTTTTT
TRBJ2-3	TRBV5-1	NA	NA	CASSLLKVADTQYF	TGCGCCAGCAGCTTGTTAAAAGTGGCAGATACGCAGTATTTT
TRBJ1-5	TRBV3-1/TRBV3-2	once	NA	CASSQADSNQPQHF	TGTGCCAGCAGCCAGGCTGATAGCAATCAGCCCCAGCATTTT
TRBJ2-5	TRBV5-4	NA	NA	CASSLGQGKETQYF	TGTGCCAGCAGCCTGGGACAAGGGAAAGAGACCCAGTACTTC
TRBJ2-2	TRBV11-2	NA	TRBD2	CASSVAGTRNTGELFF	TGTGCCAGCAGCGTAGCCGGGACTAGGAACACCGGGGAGCTGTTTTTT
TRBJ1-1	TRBV30	NA	TRBD1	CAWSRGQLTEAFF	TGTGCCTGGAGCCGGGGACAGCTAACTGAAGCTTTCTTT
TRBJ2-7	TRBV11-1	NA	NA	CASSPVGSSYEQYF	TGTGCCAGCAGCCCCGTAGGAAGCTCCTACGAGCAGTACTTC
TRBJ1-4	TRBV30	NA	NA	CAHKASLPEKLFF	TGTGCCCACAAAGCCTCACTGCCGGAAAAACTGTTTTTT
TRBJ2-7	TRBV2	few	NA	CASKGKVGEQYF	TGTGCCAGCAAAGGGAAGGTCGGCGAGCAGTACTTC
TRBJ1-1	TRBV24-1	NA	NA	CATSDLAGKAFF	TGTGCCACCAGTGATTTGGCGGGGAAAGCTTTCTTT
TRBJ2-5	TRBV6-2/TRBV6-3	NA	TRBD1	CASSIRQGQETQYF	TGTGCCAGCAGTATACGACAGGGACAAGAGACCCAGTACTTC
TRBJ1-6	TRBV7-3	once	NA	CASSATTVKGSPLHF	TGTGCCAGCAGCGCGACGACAGTAAAGGGGTCACCCCTCCACTTT
TRBJ1-1	TRBV6-5	NA	NA	CASSQHRALEAFF	TGTGCCAGCAGTCAACACAGGGCCCTTGAAGCTTTCTTT
TRBJ1-6	TRBV6-1	NA	NA	CASSEGRTESPLHF	TGTGCCAGCAGTGAAGGCCGGACAGAGTCACCCCTCCACTTT
TRBJ2-7	TRBV4-1	NA	NA	CASSPGAGGPYEQYF	TGCGCCAGCAGCCCGGGGGCAGGGGGACCCTACGAGCAGTACTTC
TRBJ2-2	TRBV25-1	NA	NA	CASSDPRGGTGELFF	TGTGCCAGCAGTGATCCCCGGGGCGGCACCGGGGAGCTGTTTTTT
TRBJ1-2	TRBV9	NA	TRBD1	CASSATGNYGYTF	TGTGCCAGCAGCGCGACAGGGAACTATGGCTACACCTTC
TRBJ1-1	TRBV18	NA	NA	CASSPGVALNTEAFF	TGTGCCAGCTCCCCGGGGGTCGCACTGAACACTGAAGCTTTCTTT
TRBJ2-1	TRBV5-1	NA	TRBD2	CASSWVAGVSYNEQFF	TGCGCCAGCAGCTGGGTAGCGGGAGTCTCCTACAATGAGCAGTTCTTC
TRBJ1-5	TRBV19	NA	TRBD1	CASSIRGNLGQPQHF	TGTGCCAGTAGTATCAGGGGGAATCTCGGTCAGCCCCAGCATTTT
TRBJ2-7	TRBV6-5	NA	TRBD2	CASSYGLASYEQYF	TGTGCCAGCAGTTACGGACTAGCGAGTTACGAGCAGTACTTC
TRBJ1-1	TRBV18	NA	NA	CASSRNRQVMNTEAFF	TGTGCCAGCTCCCGCAATAGACAGGTCATGAACACTGAAGCTTTCTTT
TRBJ1-6	TRBV27	NA	NA	CASSLQISNSPLHF	TGTGCCAGCAGTCTACAAATATCTAATTCACCCCTCCACTTT
TRBJ2-5	TRBV6-2/TRBV6-3	NA	NA	CASSTAKRETQYF	TGTGCCAGCAGTACGGCGAAGAGAGAGACCCAGTACTTC
TRBJ2-4	TRBV24-1	NA	TRBD2	CATSDLHGRGDIQYF	TGTGCCACCAGTGATTTGCACGGGAGGGGTGACATTCAGTACTTC
TRBJ2-3	TRBV5-1	NA	TRBD2	CASSTGLAGARTDTQYF	TGCGCCAGCAGCACGGGACTAGCGGGGGCCCGCACAGATACGCAGTATTTT
TRBJ2-3	TRBV2	NA	NA	CASSESGSGTDTQYF	TGTGCCAGCAGTGAAAGTGGGAGTGGCACAGATACGCAGTATTTT
TRBJ1-5	TRBV12-3/TRBV12-4	once	NA	CASGDRPNQPQHF	TGTGCCAGCGGCGACAGACCCAATCAGCCCCAGCATTTT
TRBJ2-7	TRBV12-3/TRBV12-4	NA	NA	CASSSRGIYEQYF	TGTGCCAGCAGTTCACGGGGGATATACGAGCAGTACTTC
TRBJ2-7	TRBV27	NA	NA	CASSSTERLDYEQYF	TGTGCCAGCAGTTCCACCGAAAGACTCGACTACGAGCAGTACTTC
TRBJ2-5	TRBV6-2/TRBV6-3	NA	NA	CASSYVNPGETQYF	TGTGCCAGCAGTTATGTCAATCCGGGGGAGACCCAGTACTTC
TRBJ1-4	TRBV9	NA	NA	CASSPSGRGEKLFF	TGTGCCAGCAGCCCATCGGGGAGGGGGGAAAAACTGTTTTTT
TRBJ1-6	TRBV14	once	NA	CASSQEAGLGSPLHF	TGTGCCAGCAGCCAAGAGGCGGGTCTCGGTTCACCCCTCCACTTT
TRBJ2-7	TRBV6-2/TRBV6-3	few	NA	CASSYSSDSYEQYF	TGTGCCAGCAGTTACTCGAGTGACTCCTACGAGCAGTACTTC
TRBJ2-7	TRBV29-1	NA	TRBD1	CSVDGRGQGNEQYF	TGCAGCGTTGACGGCAGGGGGCAAGGTAACGAGCAGTACTTC
TRBJ1-1	TRBV28	NA	TRBD1	CASSLTDRGYTEAFF	TGTGCCAGCTCATTGACCGACAGGGGATACACTGAAGCTTTCTTT